The clone carrying this TCR beta chain showed up many times. Its matching antigen is unknown. This specimen comes from a study of molecular identifiers for immune sequencing clone quantification. Sorting captured naive CD8 T cells as CD8+CD4-CCR7+CD45RA+. Previously described methods and listed TCR primers were used for bulk TCR libraries. TCRdb ran MiXCR on the PCR reads and lists one entry per CDR3 protein. Of under 350,000 distinct CDR3 sequences in the sample, roughly a quarter are singletons; the top ten hold roughly 0.7%. The CDR3 is made up of 19 amino acids. Germline V gene data show CDR1 as SGHTA and CDR2 as FQGTGA. V was shortened by 5 bases and J by 4 bases, with 27 bases between the two germline ends. Study results and caveats: Naive cells had under 1% of molecules in clones above 20 RNA copies, effectors over 97%.

The chain employs TRBV7-3 and TRBJ2-1; D possibly corresponds to TRBD1 (8 bases). The specimen sequenced was naive CD8+ T cells from blood, with Jurkat cell RNA spiked in. Subset denoted: FACS-sorted CD8+CD4-CCR7+CD45RA+ naive T cells. The source of this sequence is a human donor in good health. Some libraries in this study had Jurkat cell RNA spiked in. CDR3 sequence (DNA): TGTGCCAGCAGCCCCTGGCCCAGGGGGCAGGGACTAAGATACAATGAGCAGTTCTTC. Translated: CASSPWPRGQGLRYNEQFF.